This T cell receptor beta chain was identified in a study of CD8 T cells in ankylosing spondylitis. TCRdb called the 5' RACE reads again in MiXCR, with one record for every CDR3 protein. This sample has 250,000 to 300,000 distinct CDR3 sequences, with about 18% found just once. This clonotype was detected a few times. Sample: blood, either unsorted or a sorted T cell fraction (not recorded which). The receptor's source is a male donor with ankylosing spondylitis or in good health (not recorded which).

In DNA form, the CDR3 reads TGTGCCAGCAGTCGAGTAGCGGGACAAGAGACCCAGTACTTC. Its protein is CASSRVAGQETQYF. This chain joins TRBV12-3 or TRBV12-4 and TRBJ2-5, with TRBD2 matching over 8 bases. The V gene end was trimmed by 5 bases and the J gene end by 2 bases; junction bases not matched to a gene: 4. This CDR3 has 14 amino acids.